These T cell receptor beta chains were read from a single sample in a study of blood T cell repertoires in COVID-19. TCRdb's table, derived via immunoSEQ multiplex PCR, lists solely in-frame clones and lacks some. The sample comprises fewer than 600,000 clones, 75% to 90% of which are singletons, and around 0.9% rests with the top ten. Sequences were obtained from peripheral blood. The receptors were gathered from a man aged 18 to 30 with COVID-19, enrolled during active disease. The CDR3 runs from the conserved cysteine through the conserved F or W. Fields, in order: V gene, D gene, J gene, clone size, CDR3 protein, CDR3 DNA. The D gene is left open where the match is weak. The listing skips clone size in some rows; elsewhere it reads once, few, many or a size class.

v_gene: TRBV10-2
d_gene: .
j_gene: TRBJ2-4
abundance: .
CDR3aa: CASLSVNIQYF
CDR3nt: TGCGCCAGCCTTTCCGTAAACATTCAGTACTTC

v_gene: TRBV19
d_gene: .
j_gene: TRBJ2-7
abundance: .
CDR3aa: CASSLGDRLYEQYF
CDR3nt: TGTGCCAGTAGTCTTGGCGACAGGCTCTACGAGCAGTACTTC

v_gene: TRBV19
d_gene: .
j_gene: TRBJ1-5
abundance: .
CDR3aa: CASSIDPDQPQHF
CDR3nt: TGTGCCAGTAGTATAGATCCCGATCAGCCCCAGCATTTT

v_gene: TRBV11-2
d_gene: TRBD2
j_gene: TRBJ2-1
abundance: .
CDR3aa: CASSLKAGYNEQFF
CDR3nt: TGTGCCAGCAGCTTAAAAGCGGGGTACAATGAGCAGTTCTTC

v_gene: TRBV7-7
d_gene: TRBD1
j_gene: TRBJ2-7
abundance: few
CDR3aa: CASSQYQGEDYEQYF
CDR3nt: TGTGCCAGCAGCCAATACCAGGGGGAAGACTACGAGCAGTACTTC

v_gene: TRBV5-6
d_gene: TRBD1
j_gene: TRBJ1-6
abundance: .
CDR3aa: CASSSVWTGIFSPLHF
CDR3nt: TGTGCCAGCAGCTCGGTCTGGACAGGGATTTTTTCACCCCTCCACTTT

v_gene: TRBV2
d_gene: .
j_gene: TRBJ1-6
abundance: few
CDR3aa: CASSADRSLSYNSPLHF
CDR3nt: TGTGCCAGCAGTGCGGACAGATCCCTCTCCTATAATTCACCCCTCCACTTT

v_gene: TRBV12-3/TRBV12-4
d_gene: .
j_gene: TRBJ1-6
abundance: .
CDR3aa: CASRGTGSPLHF
CDR3nt: TGTGCCAGCCGGGGGACGGGTTCACCCCTCCACTTT

v_gene: TRBV21-1
d_gene: .
j_gene: TRBJ2-5
abundance: .
CDR3aa: CASSTYGEPTQETQYF
CDR3nt: TGTGCCAGCAGCACTTACGGGGAACCCACCCAAGAGACCCAGTACTTC

v_gene: TRBV10-3
d_gene: .
j_gene: TRBJ2-5
abundance: .
CDR3aa: CAISELSSGLGQETQYF
CDR3nt: TGTGCCATCAGTGAGTTAAGTAGCGGCTTAGGACAAGAGACCCAGTACTTC

v_gene: TRBV2
d_gene: .
j_gene: TRBJ1-2
abundance: .
CDR3aa: CASSEGGSYGYTF
CDR3nt: TGTGCCAGCAGTGAGGGGGGAAGCTATGGCTACACCTTC

v_gene: TRBV11-2
d_gene: .
j_gene: TRBJ2-2
abundance: .
CDR3aa: CASSSRQTGELFF
CDR3nt: TGTGCCAGCAGCTCGAGACAGACCGGGGAGCTGTTTTTT

v_gene: TRBV4-1
d_gene: .
j_gene: TRBJ2-3
abundance: once
CDR3aa: CASSREVGSTDTQYF
CDR3nt: TGCGCCAGCAGCCGCGAGGTCGGCAGCACAGATACGCAGTATTTT

v_gene: TRBV30
d_gene: .
j_gene: TRBJ1-2
abundance: .
CDR3aa: CAWSGRRRTSYGYTF
CDR3nt: TGTGCCTGGAGTGGAAGACGGAGAACCAGCTATGGCTACACCTTC

v_gene: TRBV7-2
d_gene: .
j_gene: TRBJ2-7
abundance: once
CDR3aa: CASSSDRQRQQYF
CDR3nt: TGTGCCAGCAGCTCTGACCGACAGCGTCAGCAGTACTTC

v_gene: TRBV5-1
d_gene: TRBD2
j_gene: TRBJ2-1
abundance: few
CDR3aa: CASSLGLAGDPPTEQFF
CDR3nt: TGCGCCAGCAGCTTGGGACTAGCGGGCGACCCCCCAACGGAGCAGTTCTTC

v_gene: TRBV19
d_gene: TRBD2
j_gene: TRBJ2-2
abundance: .
CDR3aa: CASSALGTTTGELFF
CDR3nt: TGTGCCAGTAGTGCTCTCGGGACTACCACCGGGGAGCTGTTTTTT

v_gene: TRBV6-6
d_gene: .
j_gene: TRBJ2-3
abundance: .
CDR3aa: CASSYRGTQYF
CDR3nt: TGTGCCAGCAGTTATCGCGGGACGCAGTATTTT

v_gene: TRBV7-2
d_gene: TRBD2
j_gene: TRBJ2-3
abundance: .
CDR3aa: CATGLAGGLVGDTQYF
CDR3nt: TGTGCCACCGGACTAGCGGGGGGGCTGGTCGGAGATACGCAGTATTTT

v_gene: TRBV5-1
d_gene: TRBD2
j_gene: TRBJ2-7
abundance: .
CDR3aa: CASSLAQTSGSYEQYF
CDR3nt: TGCGCCAGCAGCTTGGCCCAGACTAGCGGTTCCTACGAGCAGTACTTC

v_gene: TRBV15
d_gene: TRBD1
j_gene: TRBJ2-1
abundance: .
CDR3aa: CATSTGTGLFF
CDR3nt: TGTGCCACCAGCACCGGGACAGGGCTTTTCTTC

v_gene: TRBV11-2
d_gene: TRBD2
j_gene: TRBJ2-1
abundance: .
CDR3aa: CASSFLLADYNEQFF
CDR3nt: TGTGCCAGCAGCTTCTTACTAGCGGACTACAATGAGCAGTTCTTC

v_gene: TRBV5-5
d_gene: .
j_gene: TRBJ2-6
abundance: .
CDR3aa: CASSGRSGANVLTF
CDR3nt: TGTGCCAGCAGCGGGCGCTCTGGGGCCAACGTCCTGACTTTC